This passage covers 5 T cell receptor beta chains from one sample sequenced in a study of T cells in localized non-small cell lung cancer (dated by TCRdb to the early 2020s). The protocol used for the library was the immunoSEQ multiplex PCR assay. Held by TCRdb, this immuneACCESS table contains in-frame sequences only and omits some clones. Under half of the omission traces to an unresolved V gene where checked; the cause of the rest is unknown. This sample is represented by roughly 40,000 clones; roughly 86% of them were singletons. The ten top clones hold roughly 3.6% of the sample. Sequencing used peripheral blood, obtained before any cancer treatment. These receptors all come from a man aged 18-55 years with stage I lung adenocarcinoma.

This CDR3 is CASTKGDVSNQPQHF. The CDR3 DNA follows: TGTGCCAGCACAAAAGGGGACGTTAGCAATCAGCCCCAGCATTTT. The chain couples TRBV28 to TRBJ1-5, with D tentatively TRBD1 (5 bases). Germline V lookup: CDR1 MDHEN, CDR2 SYDVKM. There are 15 residues in the CDR3. V was trimmed by 7 bases and J by 0 bases, leaving 13 bases between them. The variable domain in full, with the rest retrieved from reference TRBV28 and TRBJ1-5, is DVKVTQSSRYLVKRTGEKVFLECVQDMDHENMFWYRQDPGLGLRLIYFSYDVKMKEKGDIPEGYSVSREKKERFSLILESASTNQTSMYLCASTKGDVSNQPQHFGDGTRLSIL.

The V gene is TRBV27, the J gene TRBJ1-3, with TRBD1 matching over 9 bases. V lost 6 bases to trimming and J lost 2 bases; unmatched junction nucleotides: 5. CDR1 is MNHEY and CDR2 is SMNVEV in the germline V gene (reference sequence). This CDR3 spans 15 amino acids. CDR3 amino acids: CASSPQGATGNTIYF. CDR3 coding DNA: TGTGCCAGCAGCCCACAGGGGGCGACTGGAAACACCATATATTTT.

CDR3 region: CASSRTQGAFETQYF. In DNA, the CDR3 is TGTGCCAGCAGCCGGACGCAGGGGGCTTTTGAGACCCAGTACTTC. The V call is TRBV5-8, the J call TRBJ2-5; 8 bases line up with TRBD1. The CDR3 is 15 amino acids. In germline, CDR1 is SGHTS, CDR2 YDEGEE. Trimming removed 4 bases from V and 5 bases from J; junction bases left unmatched: 10. Combining the CDR3 with reference TRBV5-8 and TRBJ2-5 gives the whole variable domain EAGVTQSPTHLIKTRGQQATLRCSPISGHTSVYWYQQALGLGLQFLLWYDEGEERNRGNFPPRFSGRQFPNYSSELNVNALELEDSALYLCASSRTQGAFETQYFGPGTRLLVL.

This chain joins TRBV9 and TRBJ1-4; 7 nucleotides align to TRBD1. With V trimmed by 3 bases and J by 2 bases, 4 bases remained unmatched. The CDR3 runs 15 residues. Germline-derived CDR1 and CDR2 are SGDLS and YYNGEE. The CDR3 sequence: CASSAGTATNEKLFF. For the CDR3, the DNA is TGTGCCAGCAGCGCCGGGACAGCCACTAATGAAAAACTGTTTTTT.

This chain links TRBV5-8 with TRBJ2-7; D might be TRBD2 (5 bases). V shed 7 bases and J shed 3 bases, with 17 bases lying between them. Germline-derived CDR1 and CDR2 are SGHTS and YDEGEE. The CDR3 covers 14 residues. This chain's CDR3 is CASLTGGEGYEQYF. CDR3 nucleotide sequence: TGTGCCAGCCTAACCGGAGGAGAGGGCTACGAGCAGTACTTC.